The 19 T cell receptor beta chains given below trace back to one sample, sequenced in a study of T cell responses to AZD1222 COVID-19 vaccine. Repertoires were generated with immunoSEQ multiplex PCR, while TCRdb's copy carries only in-frame clones and drops some. Among around 120,000 clones listed, 85% to 95% were seen once. The sequencing here drew on peripheral blood, taken 28 days after the second AZD1222 dose. Receptors originate from an adult who received the AZD1222 COVID-19 vaccine.

This chain joins TRBV19 and TRBJ2-2; TRBD2 matches at 14 bases. This CDR3 has 18 amino acids. Germline trimming cut 3 bases from V and 5 bases from J; bases unmatched to any gene: 8. Germline V CDR1 and CDR2: LNHDA, SQIVND (reference sequence). CDR3 protein: CASSIGSRLAGGTGELFF. In DNA, the CDR3 is TGTGCCAGTAGTATCGGCAGCCGACTAGCGGGAGGGACCGGGGAGCTGTTTTTT.

This chain uses TRBV7-9 with TRBJ1-4; 7 bases match TRBD1. Germline lookup yields CDR1 SEHNR and CDR2 FQNEAQ (reference sequence). CDR3 length: 16 residues. V shed 5 bases and J 0 bases; nucleotides not matched to a gene: 6. Here the CDR3 DNA reads TGTGCCAGCAGCCCAAGGGACAGAGCAACTAATGAAAAACTGTTTTTT. Its translation: CASSPRDRATNEKLFF.

The rearrangement joins TRBV28 to TRBJ2-3; 11 nucleotides match TRBD2. J was trimmed by 4 bases and V by 4 bases; bases with no gene match: 4. Germline CDR1 is MDHEN and CDR2 is SYDVKM. The CDR3 loop spans 15 amino acids. CDR3 in DNA: TGTGCCAGCAGTTACACTAGCGGGAGTGCAGATACGCAGTATTTT. It yields the protein CASSYTSGSADTQYF. Full variable domain (remainder filled in from reference TRBV28 and TRBJ2-3): DVKVTQSSRYLVKRTGEKVFLECVQDMDHENMFWYRQDPGLGLRLIYFSYDVKMKEKGDIPEGYSVSREKKERFSLILESASTNQTSMYLCASSYTSGSADTQYFGPGTRLTVL.

The chain carries TRBV13 and TRBJ1-2, with D uncertain. This CDR3 is built from 13 residues. Between the trimmed V and J ends, which lost 2 bases and 3 bases, there was a span of 7 bases. Germline V gene lookup returns CDR1 PRHDT and CDR2 FYEKMQ (reference sequence). The CDR3 DNA follows: TGTGCCAGCAGCTTACCAGAGCACTATGGCTACACCTTC. This sequence encodes CASSLPEHYGYTF.

This clone was picked up one time. V usage is TRBV10-3 and J usage is TRBJ1-5; D is unclear. Germline CDR1 ENHRY, CDR2 SYGVKD. Trimming took 3 bases from V and 4 from J, leaving 10 bases between them. This CDR3 has 14 residues. CDR3 nucleotide sequence: TGTGCCATCAGTGAAGGGTTGGAGAATCAGCCCCAGCATTTT. Encoded protein: CAISEGLENQPQHF.

The chain uses TRBV3-1 (or the pseudogene TRBV3-2) and TRBJ2-5; 11 bases are shared with TRBD2. Trimming cost V 2 bases and J 5 bases; bases outside gene matches: 7. Germline V gene sequence: CDR1 LGHDT, CDR2 YNNKEL (reference sequence). The CDR3 is 16 amino acids. CDR3 protein: CASSQRQLAGVETQYF. The CDR3 coding sequence is TGTGCCAGCAGCCAAAGGCAACTAGCGGGGGTCGAGACCCAGTACTTC.

Only one count was recorded for this clone. The J gene is TRBJ2-1, the V gene TRBV15; D gene ambiguous. Per the germline V gene, CDR1 is LNHNV and CDR2 is YYDKDF (reference sequence). The V and J ends lost 4 bases and 9 bases respectively, with 10 bases between them. The CDR3 length is 12 residues. DNA of the CDR3: TGTGCCACCAGCAATAGCTTCGGTGAGCAGTTCTTC. Its protein is CATSNSFGEQFF. Looking up the rest from reference TRBV15 and TRBJ2-1 gives the full variable domain: DAMVIQNPRYQVTQFGKPVTLSCSQTLNHNVMYWYQQKSSQAPKLLFHYYDKDFNNEADTPDNFQSRRPNTSFCFLDIRSPGLGDTAMYLCATSNSFGEQFFGPGTRLTVL.

This sequence joins TRBV19 and TRBJ1-1; D possibly corresponds to TRBD1 (5 bases). From germline, CDR1 is LNHDA and CDR2 SQIVND (reference sequence). The CDR3 totals 13 residues. V was pared by 3 bases and J by 8 bases, with 13 bases between. CDR3 sequence: CASSITGRQEAFF. DNA for the CDR3: TGTGCCAGTAGTATTACGGGGCGGCAGGAAGCTTTCTTT.

The J gene is TRBJ1-2, the V gene TRBV6-2 or TRBV6-3, with TRBD1 as a possible D gene (5 bases). The CDR3 length is 16 residues. V lost 2 bases, J lost 1 base, and 14 bases lay in between. In germline, CDR1 is MNHEY, CDR2 SVGEGT. The CDR3 sequence is CASSYVGGRINYGYTF. The CDR3 DNA reads as TGTGCCAGCAGTTACGTGGGGGGTCGGATTAACTATGGCTACACCTTC.

The rearrangement uses TRBV7-6 and TRBJ1-5; TRBD1 is a possible D gene (5 bases). CDR3 size: 17 residues. With 3 bases removed from V and 0 bases from J, the gap between germline ends came to 15 bases. The germline V gene encodes CDR1 SGHVS and CDR2 FNYEAQ. In DNA, the CDR3 is TGTGCCAGCAGCTTTCCCCCCGGGGGTCATAGCAATCAGCCCCAGCATTTT. As protein: CASSFPPGGHSNQPQHF.

The chain has TRBV5-8 and TRBJ2-5; D is unclear. The CDR3 covers 10 residues. CDR1 and CDR2 from the germline V gene are SGHTS and YDEGEE. With 7 bases removed from V and 5 bases from J, the gap between germline ends came to 6 bases. The CDR3 DNA reads as TGTGCCAGCCGGTCGGAGACCCAGTACTTC. This codes for CASRSETQYF. Looking up the rest from reference TRBV5-8 and TRBJ2-5 gives the full variable domain: EAGVTQSPTHLIKTRGQQATLRCSPISGHTSVYWYQQALGLGLQFLLWYDEGEERNRGNFPPRFSGRQFPNYSSELNVNALELEDSALYLCASRSETQYFGPGTRLLVL.

This clone was counted between two and nine times. This chain uses TRBV5-6 with TRBJ1-2; tentative D call: TRBD1 (6 bases). The length of the CDR3 is 13 residues. Trimming took 0 bases from V and 7 from J, leaving 10 bases between them. Germline V gene data show CDR1 as SGHDT and CDR2 as YYEEEE. The CDR3 bases are TGTGCCAGCAGCTTGGGTACGGGGGCTGGCTACACCTTC. The encoded protein is CASSLGTGAGYTF.

This clone has more than one count but fewer than ten. V and J are TRBV4-2 and TRBJ2-7; D not resolved. V was pared by 4 bases and J by 0 bases, with 10 bases between. The germline gives CDR1 LGHNA, CDR2 YNFKEQ. The CDR3 contains 14 residues. CDR3 sequence: CASSPTESSYEQYF. CDR3 in DNA: TGTGCCAGCAGCCCCACAGAGAGCTCCTACGAGCAGTACTTC.

The rearrangement joins TRBV19 to TRBJ2-1; 11 nucleotides match TRBD2. This CDR3 contains 15 residues. J gave up 3 bases and V 6 bases, and 4 bases lay outside the gene matches. Germline loops: CDR1 LNHDA, CDR2 SQIVND (reference sequence). This CDR3 is CASRKLAGDYNEQFF. The DNA of the CDR3 is TGTGCCAGTAGAAAACTAGCGGGAGACTACAATGAGCAGTTCTTC.

This chain uses TRBV5-8 with TRBJ2-7, with TRBD1 as a possible D gene (7 bases). This CDR3 spans 14 amino acids. CDR1 is SGHTS and CDR2 is YDEGEE in the germline V gene. Trimming stripped 1 base from V and 5 bases from J, with 13 bases between. CDR3 sequence (DNA): TGTGCCAGCAGCTTGATCGGCAGGGGGGACGAGCAGTACTTC. Its translation: CASSLIGRGDEQYF.

The chain joins TRBV3-1 (or the pseudogene TRBV3-2) to TRBJ2-5; no firm D call. Looked up from germline, CDR1 is LGHDT and CDR2 is YNNKEL (reference sequence). The CDR3 consists of 13 residues. The V and J ends lost 4 bases and 5 bases respectively, with 11 bases between them. CDR3 amino acids: CASSPIHWETQYF. In DNA form, the CDR3 reads TGTGCCAGCAGCCCTATTCACTGGGAGACCCAGTACTTC.

The V and J genes are TRBV30 and TRBJ1-1, with 9 nucleotides matching TRBD1. The trim removed 3 bases at V and 7 bases at J, leaving 3 bases unmatched. Per the germline V gene, CDR1 is GTSNPN and CDR2 is SVGIG (reference sequence). The CDR3 totals 12 residues. The CDR3 sequence: CAWSRQGVEAFF. In DNA form, the CDR3 reads TGTGCCTGGAGCCGACAGGGGGTTGAAGCTTTCTTT.

V usage is TRBV28 and J usage is TRBJ2-2, with D perhaps TRBD2 (5 bases). There are 12 residues in the CDR3. In germline, CDR1 is MDHEN, CDR2 SYDVKM. The germline V and J ends were trimmed by 7 bases and 11 bases, with 14 bases remaining between them. CDR3 DNA: TGTGCCAGCACCGATAATACGGGAGAGCTGTTTTTT. Translation: CASTDNTGELFF.

The V and J genes are TRBV5-1 and TRBJ1-2, with D possibly TRBD1 on 6 matching bases. The germline CDR1 and CDR2 sequences are SGHRS and YFSETQ. V shed 7 bases and J shed 2 bases, with 12 bases lying between them. CDR3 size: 13 residues. The CDR3 is CASAEGGNYGYTF. The CDR3 region has the DNA TGCGCCAGCGCAGAGGGGGGAAACTATGGCTACACCTTC.